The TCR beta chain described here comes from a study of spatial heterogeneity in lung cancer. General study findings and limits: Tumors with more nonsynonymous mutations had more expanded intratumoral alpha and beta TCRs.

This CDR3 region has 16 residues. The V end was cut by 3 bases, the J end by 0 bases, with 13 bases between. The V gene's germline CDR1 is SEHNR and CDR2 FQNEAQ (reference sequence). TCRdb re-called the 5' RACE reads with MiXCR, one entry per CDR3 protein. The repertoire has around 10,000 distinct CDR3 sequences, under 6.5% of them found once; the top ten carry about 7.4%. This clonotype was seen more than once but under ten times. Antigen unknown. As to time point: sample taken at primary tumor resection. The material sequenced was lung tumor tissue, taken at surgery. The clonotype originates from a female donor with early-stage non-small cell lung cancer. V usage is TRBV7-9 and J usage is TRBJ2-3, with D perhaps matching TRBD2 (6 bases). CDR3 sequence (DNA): TGTGCCAGCAGCTTTGGTTCGGGGACTAGCACAGATACGCAGTATTTT. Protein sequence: CASSFGSGTSTDTQYF.